These T cell receptor beta chains were read from a single sample in a study of early T cells in non-severe SARS-CoV-2 infection. TCRdb processed the 5' RACE reads anew with MiXCR; each CDR3 protein has one entry. The sample records approximately 30,000 distinct CDR3 sequences, about 5.3% being singletons. Input material: whole blood. These receptors were obtained from an adult who was a healthcare worker with PCR-confirmed SARS-CoV-2 infection or an uninfected control (not recorded which). Both conserved end residues are part of each CDR3. The D gene is left open where the match is weak. Rows may omit the clone size; those that give it use once, few, many or a size class.

v_gene,d_gene,j_gene,abundance,CDR3aa,CDR3nt
TRBV4-1,TRBD1,TRBJ1-1,many,CASSQDGGRTGNTEAFF,TGCGCCAGCAGCCAAGATGGAGGGAGGACAGGGAACACTGAAGCTTTCTTT
TRBV12-3/TRBV12-4,.,TRBJ2-1,many,CASTSMLAVTNEQFF,TGTGCCAGCACTTCAATGTTAGCGGTTACAAATGAGCAGTTCTTC
TRBV20-1,TRBD1,TRBJ1-2,many,CSASGTGGSPRYGYTF,TGCAGTGCTTCCGGGACAGGGGGATCCCCACGCTATGGCTACACCTTC
TRBV5-4,TRBD2,TRBJ2-2,many,CASSWGGHNTGELFF,TGTGCCAGCAGCTGGGGAGGGCACAACACCGGGGAGCTGTTTTTT
TRBV7-9,.,TRBJ2-1,many,CASSLAGGRSYNEQFF,TGTGCCAGCAGCTTAGCGGGGGGCCGATCCTACAATGAGCAGTTCTTC
TRBV12-3/TRBV12-4,.,TRBJ2-7,many,CASAESGQRHREQYF,TGTGCCAGCGCAGAATCTGGACAGAGACATCGAGAGCAGTACTTC
TRBV19,.,TRBJ1-2,.,CASTRGPLYGYTF,TGTGCCAGTACCAGGGGACCTCTTTATGGCTACACCTTC
TRBV30,TRBD2,TRBJ2-7,many,CAWSVGLAGVYEQYF,TGTGCCTGGAGTGTCGGACTAGCGGGAGTCTACGAGCAGTACTTC
TRBV7-2,.,TRBJ1-5,many,CASTFLGQPQHF,TGTGCCAGCACCTTCTTGGGTCAGCCCCAGCATTTT
TRBV12-3/TRBV12-4,TRBD1,TRBJ2-1,many,CASRTQGFAADEQFF,TGTGCCAGCAGGACACAGGGGTTCGCGGCCGATGAGCAGTTCTTC
TRBV7-2,.,TRBJ1-3,.,CASSFGQSSGNTIYF,TGTGCCAGCAGCTTTGGACAGTCCTCTGGAAACACCATATATTTT
TRBV7-9,TRBD2,TRBJ2-1,many,CASSPKTSGNEQFF,TGTGCCAGCAGCCCCAAGACTAGCGGGAATGAGCAGTTCTTC
TRBV7-2,TRBD1,TRBJ1-6,medium-sized,CASSLDRGPDSPLHF,TGTGCCAGCAGCTTAGACAGGGGGCCTGATTCACCCCTCCACTTT
TRBV30,TRBD1,TRBJ1-5,few,CAWSGQGNQPQHF,TGTGCCTGGAGTGGACAGGGGAATCAGCCCCAGCATTTT
TRBV24-1,.,TRBJ1-5,few,CATSGPGPNQPQHF,TGTGCCACCTCCGGGCCGGGACCCAATCAGCCCCAGCATTTT
TRBV7-6,.,TRBJ1-6,.,CASSPPGQGSPLHF,TGTGCCAGCAGCCCTCCGGGACAAGGCTCACCCCTCCACTTT
TRBV6-6,TRBD1,TRBJ2-6,few,CASSYSGQSHSGANVLTF,TGTGCCAGCAGTTACTCGGGACAGTCCCACTCTGGGGCCAACGTCCTGACTTTC
TRBV12-3/TRBV12-4,TRBD1,TRBJ1-5,many,CASSWSQGEEPQHF,TGTGCCAGCAGTTGGTCACAGGGGGAAGAGCCCCAGCATTTT
TRBV19,.,TRBJ2-2,few,CASRGPEPPSSGELFF,TGTGCCAGTAGAGGGCCCGAACCGCCCAGCTCCGGGGAGCTGTTTTTT
TRBV28,TRBD1,TRBJ1-1,.,CASGLGQPNTEAFF,TGTGCCAGCGGATTGGGACAGCCAAACACTGAAGCTTTCTTT
TRBV6-1,TRBD1,TRBJ2-5,.,CASSEILGGEETQYF,TGTGCCAGCAGTGAAATATTAGGGGGCGAAGAGACCCAGTACTTC
TRBV7-3,.,TRBJ2-2,many,CASKRENTGELFF,TGTGCCAGCAAAAGGGAGAACACCGGGGAGCTGTTTTTT
TRBV7-2,.,TRBJ2-1,.,CASSIDRLDEQFF,TGTGCCAGCAGCATAGACAGGCTGGATGAGCAGTTCTTC
TRBV6-4,.,TRBJ1-5,.,CASSERSNQPQHF,TGTGCCAGCAGTGAAAGGAGCAATCAGCCCCAGCATTTT
TRBV4-1,.,TRBJ2-3,medium-sized,CASSQVLTGTKSTDTQYF,TGCGCCAGCAGCCAAGTCTTGACCGGGACCAAGAGCACAGATACGCAGTATTTT
TRBV28,.,TRBJ2-3,many,CASSSPRRGSALDTQYF,TGTGCCAGCAGTTCCCCCCGCCGGGGGTCCGCTTTAGATACGCAGTATTTT
TRBV7-9,TRBD1,TRBJ1-5,.,CASSSGGARDQPQHF,TGTGCCAGCAGCTCAGGGGGCGCGAGGGATCAGCCCCAGCATTTT
TRBV7-2,TRBD2,TRBJ2-5,.,CASSRQSGGAFTETQYF,TGTGCCAGCAGCCGACAGAGCGGGGGGGCCTTCACGGAGACCCAGTACTTC
TRBV13,.,TRBJ1-6,many,CASSLNRLASPLHF,TGTGCCAGCAGCTTAAACAGGTTGGCTTCACCCCTCCACTTT
TRBV5-6,TRBD2,TRBJ2-5,few,CASSLASGTQETQYF,TGTGCCAGCAGCTTGGCTAGCGGAACGCAAGAGACCCAGTACTTC
TRBV7-3,.,TRBJ2-7,few,CASSPNNRGGEQYF,TGTGCCAGCAGCCCTAACAACCGAGGGGGCGAGCAGTACTTC
TRBV7-3,.,TRBJ2-3,.,CASSPGTTHTDTQYF,TGTGCCAGCAGCCCCGGGACAACACACACAGATACGCAGTATTTT
TRBV24-1,.,TRBJ2-1,.,CATSDSANYNEQFF,TGTGCCACCAGTGATTCTGCAAACTACAATGAGCAGTTCTTC
TRBV12-3/TRBV12-4,.,TRBJ1-1,many,CASSSPMNTEAFF,TGTGCCAGCAGTTCGCCTATGAACACTGAAGCTTTCTTT
TRBV12-3/TRBV12-4,.,TRBJ2-3,medium-sized,CASSLPPDTQYF,TGTGCCAGCAGTTTACCTCCAGATACGCAGTATTTT
TRBV12-3/TRBV12-4,TRBD2,TRBJ2-1,many,CASSFTPGLAGGGSYNEQFF,TGTGCCAGCAGTTTTACACCGGGACTAGCGGGAGGGGGGTCCTACAATGAGCAGTTCTTC
TRBV6-5,.,TRBJ2-7,few,CASSPGHGYPKPYEQYF,TGTGCCAGCAGCCCGGGACACGGGTACCCCAAACCCTACGAGCAGTACTTC
TRBV20-1,.,TRBJ2-1,many,CSAMPLALSSYNEQFF,TGCAGTGCTATGCCTCTGGCGCTTAGCTCCTACAATGAGCAGTTCTTC
TRBV6-6,.,TRBJ2-3,many,CAGGGTATDTQYF,TGTGCCGGGGGAGGGACAGCCACAGATACGCAGTATTTT
TRBV5-1,TRBD2,TRBJ2-1,many,CASSSTGTMSSYNEQFF,TGCGCCAGCAGCTCGACGGGGACTATGAGCTCCTACAATGAGCAGTTCTTC
TRBV4-2,TRBD2,TRBJ2-3,many,CASSRREGTIQSQYF,TGTGCCAGCAGCCGGCGGGAGGGGACCATCCAATCGCAGTATTTT
TRBV19,TRBD2,TRBJ2-1,many,CASRPTSGGLGEQFF,TGTGCCAGTAGACCAACTAGCGGGGGCCTCGGGGAGCAGTTCTTC
TRBV5-5,TRBD1,TRBJ2-2,few,CASSLYRGDTGELFF,TGTGCCAGCAGCTTGTACAGGGGTGACACCGGGGAGCTGTTTTTT
TRBV30,.,TRBJ1-6,many,CASRGEYNSPLHF,TGTGCCAGCCGAGGAGAGTATAATTCACCCCTCCACTTT
TRBV2,TRBD1,TRBJ2-2,many,CASSLQGANTGELFF,TGTGCCAGCAGTCTACAGGGGGCCAACACCGGGGAGCTGTTTTTT
TRBV5-1,.,TRBJ1-1,.,CASSLSGAGVFTEAFF,TGCGCCAGCAGCTTAAGTGGCGCAGGGGTATTCACTGAAGCTTTCTTT
TRBV20-1,.,TRBJ2-7,few,CSARGQVADYEQYF,TGCAGTGCTAGAGGTCAGGTAGCGGATTACGAGCAGTACTTC
TRBV6-4,TRBD1,TRBJ1-1,few,CASRPTGLTGDTEAFF,TGTGCCAGCCGCCCGACCGGGCTTACAGGGGACACTGAAGCTTTCTTT
TRBV18,.,TRBJ2-7,few,CASSPPGAETYEQYF,TGTGCCAGCTCACCTCCGGGGGCAGAAACCTACGAGCAGTACTTC
TRBV29-1,TRBD1,TRBJ2-3,.,CSDMRTGLSDTQYF,TGCAGCGACATGAGGACAGGGTTGTCAGATACGCAGTATTTT
TRBV9,TRBD2,TRBJ2-7,few,CASSAGGGAPYEQYF,TGTGCCAGCAGCGCCGGGGGGGGCGCACCCTACGAGCAGTACTTC
TRBV9,.,TRBJ2-6,.,CASSVAYRAGANVLTF,TGTGCCAGCAGCGTAGCTTACCGTGCCGGGGCCAACGTCCTGACTTTC
TRBV29-1,TRBD1,TRBJ2-2,many,CSASTGDTGELFF,TGCAGCGCCTCGACAGGGGACACCGGGGAGCTGTTTTTT
TRBV28,.,TRBJ2-4,many,CASSEPYTIQYF,TGTGCCAGCAGCGAACCCTATACCATTCAGTACTTC
TRBV5-6,.,TRBJ1-1,many,CASSLDTAEAFF,TGTGCCAGCAGCCTGGACACCGCTGAAGCTTTCTTT
TRBV6-5,TRBD1,TRBJ2-1,many,CASSYYGTGYNEQFF,TGTGCCAGCAGTTACTATGGGACAGGGTATAATGAGCAGTTCTTC
TRBV20-1,.,TRBJ1-3,many,CSAQGAGNTIYF,TGCAGTGCTCAGGGCGCAGGGAACACCATATATTTT
TRBV15,.,TRBJ1-2,many,CATSRGQVSNYGYTF,TGTGCCACCAGCAGAGGACAGGTCTCTAACTATGGCTACACCTTC
TRBV20-1,TRBD2,TRBJ2-7,many,CSARVSSGNNYEQYF,TGCAGTGCTAGAGTATCTAGCGGGAACAACTACGAGCAGTACTTC
TRBV9,TRBD1,TRBJ2-7,many,CASSPHGTGGEEQYF,TGTGCCAGCAGCCCCCATGGGACAGGGGGCGAAGAGCAGTACTTC